This entry lists 14 T cell receptor beta chains sequenced from one sample in a study of T cell responses to AZD1222 COVID-19 vaccine. TCRdb's table, derived via immunoSEQ multiplex PCR, lists solely in-frame clones and lacks some. This sample has about 130,000 clones, with approximately 85% found just once. The sequencing used peripheral blood, collected 28 days after the second AZD1222 dose. The origin of the receptors is an adult who received the AZD1222 COVID-19 vaccine.

The chain is built from TRBV4-2 and TRBJ1-2; 7 bases align to TRBD1. This CDR3 is built from 13 residues. V dropped 5 bases and J dropped 3; count of bases not matched to a gene: 3. The germline CDR1 and CDR2 sequences are LGHNA and YNFKEQ. The CDR3 here is CASSTGADYGYTF. DNA of the CDR3: TGTGCCAGCAGCACAGGGGCAGACTATGGCTACACCTTC.

About this clone itself: Other DNA sequences within the sample encode an identical CDR3. This rearrangement joins TRBV4-3 to TRBJ2-6; possibly TRBD1 for D (5 bases). The CDR3 runs 16 residues. Germline CDR1 LGHNA, CDR2 YSLEER. V was clipped by 1 base and J by 1 base, with 8 bases between them. Here the CDR3 DNA reads TGCGCCAGCAGCCAAGGTACAGGATCTGGGGCCAACGTCCTGACTTTC. Translating gives CASSQGTGSGANVLTF.

The chain recombines TRBV27 with TRBJ2-7; D perhaps matches TRBD2 (6 bases). Germline V gene data show CDR1 as MNHEY and CDR2 as SMNVEV (reference sequence). V dropped 4 bases and J dropped 6 bases, with 19 bases sitting between them. This CDR3 is built from 15 residues. The CDR3 DNA is TGTGCCAGCAGTTACCGGATGGGGGGAGTCGGCGAGCAGTACTTC. It is translated as CASSYRMGGVGEQYF.

The CDR3 region has the DNA TGTGCCAGCAGATTGACAGGAGGATCCTACAATGAGCAGTTCTTC. Residues: CASRLTGGSYNEQFF. V and J are TRBV6-5 and TRBJ2-1; perhaps TRBD1 as D (6 bases). With 6 bases removed from V and 1 base from J, the gap between germline ends came to 13 bases. The CDR3 has 15 amino acids. Per germline, CDR1 MNHEY and CDR2 SVGAGI.

This clone was found once. The chain has TRBV4-3 and TRBJ2-1, with TRBD2 matching 8 bases. Losses at the gene ends were 0 bases for V and 6 bases for J; bases not matched to a gene: 16. The CDR3 consists of 19 residues. Per the germline V gene, CDR1 is LGHNA and CDR2 is YSLEER. In DNA, the CDR3 is TGCGCCAGCAGCCAAGAATTTGTCGGGGGGGCCGTTTTCGGCAATGAGCAGTTCTTC. Its protein product is CASSQEFVGGAVFGNEQFF.

The J gene is TRBJ2-1, the V gene TRBV10-3; 12 bases agree with TRBD2. Trimming took 3 bases from V and 9 from J; bases not matched to a gene: 9. Looked up from germline, CDR1 is ENHRY and CDR2 is SYGVKD. This CDR3 is built from 16 residues. CDR3 region: CAISDPLAGGGSEQFF. The CDR3 DNA sequence: TGTGCCATCAGTGACCCACTAGCGGGAGGTGGAAGTGAGCAGTTCTTC.

The CDR3 is CASSLTRAGTEAFF. The DNA for the CDR3 is TGTGCCAGCAGTCTTACGCGGGCAGGGACTGAAGCTTTCTTT. V usage is TRBV28 and J usage is TRBJ1-1; a possible D gene is TRBD1 (5 bases). V shed 5 bases and J shed 5 bases, with 15 bases lying between them. Germline V gives CDR1 MDHEN, CDR2 SYDVKM. The CDR3 is 14 residues long. The complete variable domain, with remaining parts taken from reference TRBV28 and TRBJ1-1, reads DVKVTQSSRYLVKRTGEKVFLECVQDMDHENMFWYRQDPGLGLRLIYFSYDVKMKEKGDIPEGYSVSREKKERFSLILESASTNQTSMYLCASSLTRAGTEAFFGQGTRLTVV.

The chain couples TRBV6-5 to TRBJ1-2; no clear D. In germline, CDR1 is MNHEY, CDR2 SVGAGI. Trimming pared 2 bases from V and 4 bases from J, leaving 14 bases between. The CDR3 extends over 15 amino acids. CDR3 sequence: CASSYPINGLYGYTF. DNA for the CDR3: TGTGCCAGCAGTTACCCAATAAACGGGCTCTATGGCTACACCTTC.

This clone was observed once. The chain combines TRBV7-9 with TRBJ2-1, with 11 bases lining up with TRBD2. This CDR3 is built from 14 residues. V lost 5 bases, J lost 16 bases, and 13 bases stayed unmatched. Germline V CDR1 and CDR2: SEHNR, FQNEAQ (reference sequence). CDR3 loop: CASSPDSGGALSFF. CDR3 in DNA: TGTGCCAGCAGCCCAGATAGCGGGGGGGCTCTTTCCTTCTTC.

The chain has TRBV2 and TRBJ1-1; D possibly corresponds to TRBD1 (5 bases). CDR1 and CDR2 (germline): SNHLY, FYNNEI. The ends were cut back, 6 bases at V and 1 base at J, with 15 bases in the middle. The CDR3 has 15 residues. CDR3 sequence: CASSAWTLTNTEAFF. As DNA, the CDR3 is TGTGCCAGCAGCGCATGGACACTAACGAACACTGAAGCTTTCTTT.

The V and J genes are TRBV7-9 and TRBJ2-7; no definite D call. Germline-derived CDR1 and CDR2 are SEHNR and FQNEAQ (reference sequence). CDR3 length equals 15 residues. V lost 7 bases to trimming and J lost 0 bases, with 16 bases between them. CDR3 region: CASNPGMGSSYEQYF. CDR3 DNA: TGTGCCAGCAACCCCGGCATGGGCAGCTCCTACGAGCAGTACTTC.

The CDR3 DNA is TGTGCCAGTAGTTCCGTCGCCAGCGGGTATGCCTACGAGCAGTACTTC. Translating it yields CASSSVASGYAYEQYF. The chain has TRBV19 and TRBJ2-7; tentative D call: TRBD2 (6 bases). V was cut by 5 bases and J by 2 bases, with 19 bases left in between. The CDR3 has 16 residues. The germline gives CDR1 LNHDA, CDR2 SQIVND (reference sequence).

CDR3 region: CAWSRQGFSPLHF. CDR3 nucleotide sequence: TGTGCCTGGAGCAGACAGGGATTTTCACCCCTCCACTTT. The genes are TRBV30 and TRBJ1-6; 7 positions match TRBD1. Germline V gene lookup returns CDR1 GTSNPN and CDR2 SVGIG (reference sequence). The CDR3 spans 13 residues. V dropped 3 bases and J dropped 9; count of bases not matched to a gene: 5.

A single count supports this clone. Germline is not matched at one junction end, which may reflect a read error. Other DNA sequences within the sample encode an identical CDR3. This chain uses TRBV6-1 with TRBJ1-5; D unclear. CDR3 length: 12 residues. The germline V gene has CDR1 MNHNS and CDR2 SASEGT. CDR3 sequence (DNA): TGTGCCAGCAGCGAAGGGAATCAGCCCCAGCATTTT. Protein sequence: CASSEGNQPQHF.